One and the same sample provided the 18 T cell receptor beta chains below, sequenced in a study of STAT5B mutations in CD4+ large granular lymphocyte leukemia. The assay was immunoSEQ multiplex PCR, and TCRdb's table has in-frame clones only and misses some. The sample lists tens of thousands of clones; about 71% were seen once. The sequenced sample consisted of CD4+ T cells from blood buffy coats. The receptors were gathered from a human donor in good health.

CDR3 amino acids: CAAGGVLETQYF. Here the CDR3 DNA reads TGTGCTGCTGGGGGGGTTTTAGAGACCCAGTACTTC. V usage is TRBV19 and J usage is TRBJ2-5, with 7 bases aligning to TRBD2. This CDR3 has 12 amino acids. Germline V gene sequence: CDR1 LNHDA, CDR2 SQIVND (reference sequence).

The chain recombines TRBV10-3 with TRBJ2-2; possibly TRBD1 for D (6 bases). CDR1 and CDR2 (germline): ENHRY, SYGVKD. This CDR3 is built from 17 residues. The V and J ends lost 0 bases and 2 bases respectively, with 13 bases between them. CDR3 loop: CAISESEDRLNTGELFF. The CDR3 region has the DNA TGTGCCATCAGTGAGTCGGAAGACAGGCTCAACACCGGGGAGCTGTTTTTT.

CDR3 residues: CASSPGRSGGTDTQYF. The CDR3 DNA sequence: TGTGCCAGCAGTCCTGGTCGGAGCGGGGGGACAGATACGCAGTATTTT. The rearrangement uses TRBV27 and TRBJ2-3; 9 positions match TRBD2. This CDR3 region has 16 residues. Trimming at V came to 5 bases and at J to 3 bases, leaving 9 bases not matched to a gene. Germline loops: CDR1 MNHEY, CDR2 SMNVEV (reference sequence).

This clone was counted a few times. The chain combines TRBV9 with TRBJ1-6; D not certain. The CDR3 has 15 residues. The germline CDR1 and CDR2 sequences are SGDLS and YYNGEE. Trimming stripped 5 bases from V and 7 bases from J, with 16 bases between. Here the CDR3 reads CASSPRPEFNSPLHF. The CDR3 region has the DNA TGTGCCAGCAGTCCTCGGCCGGAGTTCAATTCACCCCTCCACTTT.

This clone has a handful of counts. The chain combines TRBV5-1 with TRBJ2-1, with 7 bases matching TRBD1. The CDR3 loop spans 14 amino acids. From germline, CDR1 is SGHRS and CDR2 YFSETQ. J was trimmed by 6 bases and V by 0 bases; bases with no gene match: 3. The CDR3 loop is CASSLGDSGNEQFF. CDR3 nucleotides: TGCGCCAGCAGCTTGGGGGACAGCGGCAATGAGCAGTTCTTC.

CDR3 amino acids: CASSLVRGPGELFF. In DNA, the CDR3 is TGTGCCAGCAGCTTAGTTCGGGGACCGGGGGAGCTGTTTTTT. The chain combines TRBV11-2 with TRBJ2-2; D is tentatively TRBD1 or TRBD2 (5 bases each). CDR1 and CDR2 from the germline V gene are SGHAT and FQNNGV. The CDR3 has 14 amino acids. Trimming cost V 1 base and J 8 bases, with 11 bases left between them.

The chain carries TRBV7-2 and TRBJ1-6; D may be TRBD1 (6 bases). In germline, CDR1 is SGHTA, CDR2 FQGNSA. This CDR3 has 13 residues. V dropped 5 bases and J dropped 8 bases, with 10 bases sitting between them. The CDR3 DNA follows: TGTGCCAGCAGCCTATACAGGGATTCACCCCTCCACTTT. This sequence encodes CASSLYRDSPLHF.

CDR3: CASSVGPGQGKTQYF. Here the CDR3 DNA reads TGTGCCAGCAGTGTAGGGCCAGGGCAGGGGAAGACCCAGTACTTC. This chain uses TRBV2 with TRBJ2-5; a possible D gene is TRBD1 (6 bases). The ends were cut back, 4 bases at V and 6 bases at J, with 18 bases in the middle. This CDR3 has 15 residues. Germline V gene lookup returns CDR1 SNHLY and CDR2 FYNNEI.

The chain employs TRBV5-1 and TRBJ1-2; D possibly corresponds to TRBD1 (5 bases). CDR1 and CDR2 (germline): SGHRS, YFSETQ. Trimming took 2 bases from V and 7 from J, leaving 18 bases between them. There are 15 residues in the CDR3. The CDR3 DNA sequence: TGCGCCAGCAGCTTCACCCTGGGGGGGGAAGGTGGCTACACCTTC. The encoded protein is CASSFTLGGEGGYTF.

The V gene is TRBV27, the J gene TRBJ2-5; D ambiguous. This CDR3 spans 10 amino acids. Per germline, CDR1 MNHEY and CDR2 SMNVEV (reference sequence). V lost 8 bases to trimming and J lost 7 bases, with 8 bases between them. The CDR3 loop is CASVPPTQYF. The CDR3 DNA reads TGTGCCAGCGTCCCCCCGACCCAGTACTTC.

The V call is TRBV6-5, the J call TRBJ2-7; 8 bases are a match to TRBD1. V was pared by 6 bases and J by 3 bases, with 10 bases of the junction left unmatched. The length of the CDR3 is 15 residues. Germline assignment: CDR1 MNHEY and CDR2 SVGAGI. CDR3 amino acids: CASSPKDRVGYEQYF. The CDR3 DNA reads TGTGCCAGCAGCCCCAAGGACAGGGTCGGCTACGAGCAGTACTTC.

The chain links TRBV2 to TRBJ2-1; D may be TRBD1 (5 bases). Trimming took off 6 bases at V and 9 bases at J, with 15 bases between the two ends. The germline CDR1 and CDR2 sequences are SNHLY and FYNNEI. The CDR3 is made up of 13 amino acids. The CDR3 DNA sequence: TGTGCCAGCAGCCCCAGGGAATGGGGTGAGCAGTTCTTC. Translation: CASSPREWGEQFF.

This clone was observed a handful of times. The germline gene is not matched at one end of the junction; a read error may be the cause. The J gene is TRBJ2-5, the V gene TRBV20-1; D tentatively fits TRBD1 or TRBD2 (6 bases each). Germline CDR1 reads DFQATT; CDR2 reads SNEGSKA (reference sequence). This CDR3 region has 11 residues. The CDR3 region is CSAAEYGGLNF. CDR3 nucleotides: TGCAGTGCTGCGGAATACGGGGGCCTCAACTTC.

This clone was seen only once. V gene TRBV7-9 combines with J gene TRBJ2-2; D remains unclear. This CDR3 comprises 14 residues. Germline assignment: CDR1 SEHNR and CDR2 FQNEAQ (reference sequence). V was cut by 1 base and J by 5 bases, with 8 bases left in between. The CDR3 nucleotides are TGTGCCAGCAGCTTAGGTGGGGAAACCGGGGAGCTGTTTTTT. This codes for CASSLGGETGELFF.

This clone has a handful of counts. Written as DNA, the CDR3 is TGTGCCACCCCGCGACTAGCTCTCTACGAGCAGTACTTC. Its translation: CATPRLALYEQYF. This sequence joins TRBV19 and TRBJ2-7; 7 nucleotides match TRBD2. The CDR3 is made up of 13 amino acids. The V gene's germline CDR1 is LNHDA and CDR2 SQIVND (reference sequence). The ends lost 10 bases at V and 3 bases at J; junction bases unmatched: 9.

The chain recombines TRBV6-5 with TRBJ2-3; 8 bases match TRBD2. The CDR3 length is 15 residues. The J segment lost 4 bases and the V segment lost 5 bases, leaving 8 bases of the junction unmatched. The germline V gene encodes CDR1 MNHEY and CDR2 SVGAGI. The chain's CDR3 is CASSPGTRRADTQYF. The CDR3 nucleotides are TGTGCCAGCAGTCCCGGGACTAGACGCGCAGATACGCAGTATTTT.

This clone has only one observation. This chain uses TRBV5-1 with TRBJ2-3, with 9 bases fitting TRBD2. The CDR3 totals 17 residues. The germline V gene has CDR1 SGHRS and CDR2 YFSETQ. The V gene end was trimmed by 0 bases and the J gene end by 3 bases; junction bases not matched to a gene: 8. CDR3 loop: CASSLAGAGGLTDTQYF. The CDR3 DNA is TGCGCCAGCAGCTTGGCAGGGGCGGGGGGGTTAACAGATACGCAGTATTTT. The full variable domain, in which reference TRBV5-1 and TRBJ2-3 provide the parts outside the CDR3, is KAGVTQTPRYLIKTRGQQVTLSCSPISGHRSVSWYQQTPGQGLQFLFEYFSETQRNKGNFPGRFSGRQFSNSRSEMNVSTLELGDSALYLCASSLAGAGGLTDTQYFGPGTRLTVL.

The J gene is TRBJ1-1, the V gene TRBV5-1; D is perhaps TRBD1 (6 bases). CDR1 SGHRS and CDR2 YFSETQ come from the germline V gene. The germline V and J ends were trimmed by 0 bases and 8 bases, with 14 bases remaining between them. The CDR3 totals 14 residues. This CDR3 reads CASSLEVGGEEAFF. The CDR3 DNA reads TGCGCCAGCAGCTTGGAGGTCGGGGGCGAAGAAGCTTTCTTT.